This T cell receptor (beta chain) was recorded in a study of T cells after yellow fever vaccination. V lost 3 bases and J lost 3; bases outside the gene matches: 12. CDR1 and CDR2 from the germline V gene are MGHRA and YSYEKL. The CDR3 contains 17 residues. TCRdb re-called the 5' RACE reads with MiXCR, one entry per CDR3 protein. Among some 300,000 distinct CDR3 sequences listed, about 10% were seen once. The sample here was CD4+ T cells sorted from PBMCs, taken 45 days after the yellow fever booster vaccination. The V and J genes are TRBV4-1 and TRBJ2-5; 8 bases match TRBD2. This receptor was obtained from a man between 18 and 35 years old who received the YFV17D yellow fever vaccine. CDR3 in amino acids: CASSQGSQRGLKETQYF. The CDR3 DNA sequence: TGCGCCAGCAGCCAGGGGAGTCAGCGGGGGTTAAAAGAGACCCAGTACTTC.